The sequence of this T cell receptor (beta chain) was determined in a study of cytomegalovirus exposure and HLA in healthy donors. J lost 3 bases, V lost 2 bases, and 1 base had no gene match. The CDR3 spans 14 residues. In germline, CDR1 is SGHTA, CDR2 FQGNSA. Note on this clone: Antigen specificity is unknown.

Study conclusions and caveats: Rare TCR sequences predominated, though certain public TCRs were found in many donors. Altogether, 164 TCR beta chains were recorded as cytomegalovirus-associated.

The PCR ran on 60 Vbeta and 13 Jbeta primers. Assay used: immunoSEQ multiplex PCR; TCRdb lists only in-frame clones, some missing. The sample comprises 200,000 to 250,000 clones, about 75% of which are singletons, and around 1.8% rests with the top ten. The origin of this receptor is a man between 18 and 35 years old in good health and CMV-seronegative. The J gene is TRBJ2-7, the V gene TRBV7-2; TRBD2 matches at 10 bases. Material for sequencing was PBMCs. The CDR3 sequence is CASSLTSGIYEQYF. CDR3 nucleotides: TGTGCCAGCAGCTTAACTAGCGGGATCTACGAGCAGTACTTC.